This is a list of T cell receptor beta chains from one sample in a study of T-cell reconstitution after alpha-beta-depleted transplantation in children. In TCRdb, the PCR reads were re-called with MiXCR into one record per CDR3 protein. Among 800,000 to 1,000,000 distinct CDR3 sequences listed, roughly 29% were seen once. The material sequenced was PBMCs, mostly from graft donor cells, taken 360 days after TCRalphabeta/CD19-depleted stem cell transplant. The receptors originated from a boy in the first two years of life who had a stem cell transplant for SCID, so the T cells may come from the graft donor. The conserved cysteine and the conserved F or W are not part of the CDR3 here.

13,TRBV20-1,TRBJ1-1,SAKKPGQGFTEAF
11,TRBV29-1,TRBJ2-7,SVVVRGRYEQY
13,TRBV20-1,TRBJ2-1,SAREGLARYNEQF
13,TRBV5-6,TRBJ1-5,ASSWGTHPNQPQH
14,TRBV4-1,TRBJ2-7,ASSQRILGQAYEQY
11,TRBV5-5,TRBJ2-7,ASSLAWSYEQY
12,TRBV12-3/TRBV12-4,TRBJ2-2,ASSTIQGSGELF
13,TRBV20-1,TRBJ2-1,SARGGFTGFNEQF
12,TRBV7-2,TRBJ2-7,ASSPGQATYEQY
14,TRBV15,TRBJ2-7,ATSRTPRVGLYEQY
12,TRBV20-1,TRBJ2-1,SASSGRSYNEQF
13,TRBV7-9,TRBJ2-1,ASTPPGLSYNEQF
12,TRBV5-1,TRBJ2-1,ASSRLTMANEQF
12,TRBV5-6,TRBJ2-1,ASSLGPTEDEQF
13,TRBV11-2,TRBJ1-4,ASRGLRMTNEKLF
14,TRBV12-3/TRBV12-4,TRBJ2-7,ASSFPLGQGDYEQY
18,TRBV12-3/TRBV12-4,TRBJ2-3,ASSLAPHIVAGGRVDTQY
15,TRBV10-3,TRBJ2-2,AIRPSWDRPRGGELF